This T cell receptor (beta chain) is from a study of CXCR3-negative and CXCR3-positive naive CD8 T cells. Study information: Cumulative TRB read yield was around 150 million, averaging about 1.5 +/- 0.3 million per library.

Study-level points and caveats: More hydrophobic TRB CDR3s were found in CXCR3-positive naive cells than in CXCR3-negative naive cells. Both naive subsets had comparably high diversity; memory CD8+ cells much lower. Naive cells used TRBV-TRBJ genes in much the same way whether CXCR3-negative or CXCR3-positive; memory cells did not.

CD45RO-CCR7+CD27+CD95- was the phenotype of naive CD8+ T cells. Looked up from germline, CDR1 is MDHEN and CDR2 is SYDVKM. CDR3 length equals 14 residues. As regards this clonotype: Its target is unknown.

TRB cDNA libraries were made by UMI-labeled 5' RACE. No DNA is given; TCRdb re-called the 5' RACE reads and lists each CDR3 protein once. The listing records over 100,000 distinct CDR3 sequences. This receptor was obtained from a human donor in good health. Some clones in this sample may be carry-over from other donors' samples. Material for sequencing was naive CXCR3+ CD8+ T cells from blood. Subset: CD45RO-CCR7+CD27+CD95- naive CD8+ T cells expressing CXCR3 (TNR3+). This sequence joins TRBV28 and TRBJ2-1; the TRBD1 assignment by TCRdb is unverifiable without DNA. The CDR3 sequence is CASSFRGVYNEQFF.